The rows below give T cell receptor beta chains drawn from one sample of a study of T cell responses to AZD1222 COVID-19 vaccine. The assay was immunoSEQ multiplex PCR, and TCRdb's table has in-frame clones only and misses some. The repertoire has about 140,000 clones, 80% to 90% of them found once; the top ten carry 1.5% to 2%. Source: peripheral blood, taken on day 0 of AZD1222 vaccination. These receptors came from an adult in good health. The CDR3 runs from the conserved cysteine through the conserved F or W. The D gene is left open where the match is weak. Size values are once, few and many counts, or a class for expanded clones, and some rows have none.

clone_size d_call j_call v_call cdr3_nt cdr3_aa
. . TRBJ1-5 TRBV27 TGTGCCAGCAGTTTACGGCGGAGCAATCAGCCCCAGCATTTT CASSLRRSNQPQHF
few . TRBJ2-7 TRBV10-2 TGCGCCGGTGGAAATTACAGGCGCGGCGAGCAGTACTTC CAGGNYRRGEQYF
. TRBD1 TRBJ1-2 TRBV30 TGTGCCTGGGATAAAAACAGGGGCTCCGCCTCTGGCTACACCTTC CAWDKNRGSASGYTF
. TRBD1 TRBJ1-4 TRBV19 TGTGCCAGTAGGACCCCCCGACAGGGGGGAAATGAAAAACTGTTTTTT CASRTPRQGGNEKLFF
. TRBD1 TRBJ1-1 TRBV2 TGTGCCAGCAGTGCGGGACAGGGGGTATTCACTGAAGCTTTCTTT CASSAGQGVFTEAFF
. . TRBJ1-6 TRBV18 TGTGCCAGCTCACAGAGGGACACCCGTAATTCACCCCTCCACTTT CASSQRDTRNSPLHF
. TRBD2 TRBJ2-7 TRBV27 TGTGCCAGCAGTTTCGGGGGTCCTGTAGCGGGAGGTAACTACGAGCAGTACTTC CASSFGGPVAGGNYEQYF
. TRBD1 TRBJ2-7 TRBV19 TGTGCCAGTAGTCACCCGGGACAGATTTACGAGCAGTACTTC CASSHPGQIYEQYF
. . TRBJ1-6 TRBV7-9 TGTGCCAGCAGCTTAGTGAGGCCCTCTCGCGGCTCCTATAATTCACCCCTCCACTTT CASSLVRPSRGSYNSPLHF
. . TRBJ1-4 TRBV6-5 TGTGCCAGCAGTCGTCTCGGTACTAATGAAAAACTGTTTTTT CASSRLGTNEKLFF
. TRBD2 TRBJ2-1 TRBV4-2 TGTGCCAGCAGCCAAGCAGGACTAGCGGGAGGGGCCTCGGTTGATGAGCAGTTCTTC CASSQAGLAGGASVDEQFF
. . TRBJ1-2 TRBV6-2/TRBV6-3 TGTGCCAGCAGTTACTCTACCCCGGGGAGCGGCTACACCTTC CASSYSTPGSGYTF
. TRBD2 TRBJ2-1 TRBV13 TGTGCCAGCAGCCGCACCAGGACTAGCAGCAATGAGCAGTTCTTC CASSRTRTSSNEQFF
. TRBD1 TRBJ1-1 TRBV6-6 TGTGCCAGCAGACCGGACAGGAGTAACACTGAAGCTTTCTTT CASRPDRSNTEAFF
. TRBD1 TRBJ1-1 TRBV19 TGTGCCAGTAAGGGGGCTCCGGAAGCTTTCTTT CASKGAPEAFF
. . TRBJ2-7 TRBV7-7 TGTGCTAGCAGCTTAGGAAGGGGCGAGCAGTACTTC CASSLGRGEQYF
. . TRBJ1-2 TRBV7-2 TGTGCGACCGAGGGAAGGTTCAACTATGGCTACACCTTC CATEGRFNYGYTF
. . TRBJ1-2 TRBV7-8 TGTGCCAGCAGCTTAAGGGAAATAGGCGGCTACACCTTC CASSLREIGGYTF
. . TRBJ1-5 TRBV15 TGTGCCACCAGCGCTAATCACAGGGTTTCGGGGGAGCCCCAGCATTTT CATSANHRVSGEPQHF
once TRBD1 TRBJ2-7 TRBV30 TGTGCCTGGAGTCTGCAGGGGGCACGGTACGAGCAGTACTTC CAWSLQGARYEQYF
. . TRBJ1-5 TRBV7-9 TGTGCCAGCAGCCCAGAAAACAATCAGCCCCAGCATTTT CASSPENNQPQHF
. TRBD1 TRBJ1-1 TRBV9 TGTGCCAGCAGCGTCCTGACAGGGATGGTTTACGGCACTGAAGCTTTCTTT CASSVLTGMVYGTEAFF
few . TRBJ2-6 TRBV7-2 TGTGCCAGCAGCTCCCTTGAGGGTGGGGCCAACGTCCTGACTTTC CASSSLEGGANVLTF
. . TRBJ2-1 TRBV5-4 TGTGCCAGCAGCTTATCGAATGAGCAGTTCTTC CASSLSNEQFF
. TRBD1 TRBJ1-5 TRBV7-9 TGTGCCAGCAGCTTAGGGGACAGGGGGCCTTGGAATCAGCCCCAGCATTTT CASSLGDRGPWNQPQHF
. . TRBJ1-6 TRBV5-8 TGTGCCACCGGAATCCAGAGGGCGTTAAATTCACCCCTCCACTTT CATGIQRALNSPLHF
. TRBD1 TRBJ2-1 TRBV6-4 TGTGCCAGCAGTGACTCCGGGACAGGGAGACATGAGCAGTTCTTC CASSDSGTGRHEQFF
. TRBD1 TRBJ2-1 TRBV18 TGTGCCAGCTCTCTCACAGGGGGGAATGAGCAGTTCTTC CASSLTGGNEQFF
. . TRBJ2-2 TRBV11-2 TGTGCCAGCAAATTCGGATCTATTAACACCGGGGAGCTGTTTTTT CASKFGSINTGELFF
. . TRBJ2-3 TRBV6-4 TGTGCCAGCAGTGACACCTTCTCCCAGGCGACTAGCACAGATACGCAGTATTTT CASSDTFSQATSTDTQYF
. TRBD1 TRBJ1-1 TRBV15 TGTGCCACCAGCAGAGGAGACAGGGGGGCAGGTACTGAAGCTTTCTTT CATSRGDRGAGTEAFF
. . TRBJ2-6 TRBV7-3 TGTGCCAGCAGCCCGGGACACAGCTCTGGGGCCAACGTCCTGACTTTC CASSPGHSSGANVLTF
. . TRBJ1-2 TRBV14 TGTGCCAGCAGCCAAGCCGGGGCAGGGCGGCTACATGGCTACACCTTC CASSQAGAGRLHGYTF
. . TRBJ1-2 TRBV6-5 TGTGCCAGCAGTTACTCCCGGGCAGCTCCCTATGGCTACACCTTC CASSYSRAAPYGYTF
. . TRBJ2-3 TRBV6-5 TGTGCCAGCAGTTACCAACTTACAGATACGCAGTATTTT CASSYQLTDTQYF
. TRBD2 TRBJ2-3 TRBV19 TGTGCCACAATGGGGACTAGCGGGAATACGCAGTATTTT CATMGTSGNTQYF
. TRBD2 TRBJ2-7 TRBV5-1 TGCGCCAGCAGCCTAGCGGGTGGGTCCTACGAGCAGTACTTC CASSLAGGSYEQYF
. TRBD1 TRBJ2-7 TRBV30 TGTGCCTGGAGTGTAGGATCTGGGACAGTGGGGCTCGAGCAGTACTTC CAWSVGSGTVGLEQYF
once . TRBJ1-2 TRBV6-5 TGTGCCAGCAGTTACCCTCTTGGTTTGGCGTGGAGCTACACCTTC CASSYPLGLAWSYTF
few . TRBJ2-7 TRBV2 TGTGCCAGCAGGGGCCGTAGTAACGAGCAGTACTTC CASRGRSNEQYF
. . TRBJ1-4 TRBV5-1 TGCGCCAGCAGCTGGACCGGGGCAACTGAAAAACTGTTTTTT CASSWTGATEKLFF
. . TRBJ1-1 TRBV16 TGTGCCAGCAGCCAAATTCAGAGGGGTGGCACTGAAGCTTTCTTT CASSQIQRGGTEAFF
. TRBD2 TRBJ2-1 TRBV5-5 TGTGCCAGCAGCGCAAGCGGGAGGGCTTCCTACAATGAGCAGTTCTTC CASSASGRASYNEQFF
. . TRBJ2-7 TRBV29-1 TGCAGCGCCAAGTCGCCAGGGAGCTACGAGCAGTACTTC CSAKSPGSYEQYF
. . TRBJ2-1 TRBV7-9 TGTGCCAGCAGCCCAGGAAACAATGAGCAGTTCTTC CASSPGNNEQFF
. TRBD1 TRBJ1-1 TRBV18 TGTGCCAGCTCACCAAACCGGCAGGGCGCTACAGGGGCGGCCACGAACACTGAAGCTTTCTTT CASSPNRQGATGAATNTEAFF
. . TRBJ1-5 TRBV4-1 TGCGCCAGCAGCCAGGCGGACAGAGGTAATCAGCCCCAGCATTTT CASSQADRGNQPQHF
. . TRBJ2-5 TRBV9 TGTGCCAGCAGCGTAGATGGGGAGGAGACCCAGTACTTC CASSVDGEETQYF
. . TRBJ2-1 TRBV27 TGTGCCAGCAGTCGAGGGGCGGGTCAGTTCTTC CASSRGAGQFF
. TRBD1 TRBJ1-1 TRBV4-2 TGTGCCAGCAGCCAAACGGGACAGATGAACACTGAAGCTTTCTTT CASSQTGQMNTEAFF